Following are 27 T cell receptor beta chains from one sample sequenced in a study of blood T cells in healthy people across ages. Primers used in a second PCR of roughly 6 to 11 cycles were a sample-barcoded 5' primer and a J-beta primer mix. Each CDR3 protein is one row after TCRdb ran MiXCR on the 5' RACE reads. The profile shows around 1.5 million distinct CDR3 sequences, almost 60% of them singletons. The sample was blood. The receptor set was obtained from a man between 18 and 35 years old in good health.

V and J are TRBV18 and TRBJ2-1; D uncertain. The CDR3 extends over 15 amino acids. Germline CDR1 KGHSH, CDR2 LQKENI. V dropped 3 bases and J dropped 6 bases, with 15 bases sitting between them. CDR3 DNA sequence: TGTGCCAGCTCACCCCTTCCGGAGATTTTCAATGAGCAGTTCTTC. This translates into CASSPLPEIFNEQFF.

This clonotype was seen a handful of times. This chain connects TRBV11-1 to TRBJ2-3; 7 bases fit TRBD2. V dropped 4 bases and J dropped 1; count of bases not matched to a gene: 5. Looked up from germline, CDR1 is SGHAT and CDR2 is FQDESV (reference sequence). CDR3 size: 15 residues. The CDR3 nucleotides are TGTGCCAGCAGCTGGGGGGGTGGGCGCACAGATACGCAGTATTTT. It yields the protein CASSWGGGRTDTQYF.

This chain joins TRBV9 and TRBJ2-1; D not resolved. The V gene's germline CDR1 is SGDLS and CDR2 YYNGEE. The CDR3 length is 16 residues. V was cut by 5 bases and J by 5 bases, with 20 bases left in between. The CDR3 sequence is CASSSVRVPKNNEQFF. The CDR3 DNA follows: TGTGCCAGCAGTTCGGTCCGGGTTCCAAAAAACAATGAGCAGTTCTTC.

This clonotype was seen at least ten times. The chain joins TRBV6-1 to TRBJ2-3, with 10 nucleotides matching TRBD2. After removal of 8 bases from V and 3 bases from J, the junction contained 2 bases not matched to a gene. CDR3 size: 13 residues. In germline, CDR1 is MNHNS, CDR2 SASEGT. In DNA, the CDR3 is TGTGCCAGCGTTAGCGGGAGGACAGATACGCAGTATTTT. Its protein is CASVSGRTDTQYF.

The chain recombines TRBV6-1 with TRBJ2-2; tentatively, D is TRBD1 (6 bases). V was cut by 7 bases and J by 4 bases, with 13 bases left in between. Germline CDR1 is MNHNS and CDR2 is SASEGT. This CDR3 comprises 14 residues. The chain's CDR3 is CASTGVAGTGELFF. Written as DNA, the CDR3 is TGTGCCAGCACAGGGGTGGCTGGCACCGGGGAGCTGTTTTTT.

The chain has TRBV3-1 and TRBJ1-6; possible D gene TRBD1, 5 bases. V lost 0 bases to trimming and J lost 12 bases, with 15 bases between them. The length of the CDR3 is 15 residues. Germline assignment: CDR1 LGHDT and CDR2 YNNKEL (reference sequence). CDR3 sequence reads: CASSQDRGGLGPLHF. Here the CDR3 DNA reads TGTGCCAGCAGCCAAGATCGGGGGGGATTGGGACCCCTCCACTTT. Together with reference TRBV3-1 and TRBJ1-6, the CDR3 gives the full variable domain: DTAVSQTPKYLVTQMGNDKSIKCEQNLGHDTMYWYKQDSKKFLKIMFSYNNKELIINETVPNRFSPKSPDKAHLNLHINSLELGDSAVYFCASSQDRGGLGPLHFGNGTRLTVT.

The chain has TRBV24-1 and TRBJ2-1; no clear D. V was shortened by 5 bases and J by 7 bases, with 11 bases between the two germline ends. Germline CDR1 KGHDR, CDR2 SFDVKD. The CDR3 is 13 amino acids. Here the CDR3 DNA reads TGTGCCACCAGTGTCCCAGAATTTAATGAGCAGTTCTTC. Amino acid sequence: CATSVPEFNEQFF.

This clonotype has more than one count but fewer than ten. The CDR3 sequence is CASSLSGRFEQYF. The DNA for the CDR3 is TGCGCCAGCAGCCTTAGCGGCCGTTTCGAGCAGTACTTC. V usage is TRBV5-1 and J usage is TRBJ2-7, with a possible D match to TRBD2 (6 bases). This CDR3 has 13 residues. Trimming took off 4 bases at V and 6 bases at J, with 14 bases between the two ends. Looked up from germline, CDR1 is SGHRS and CDR2 is YFSETQ.

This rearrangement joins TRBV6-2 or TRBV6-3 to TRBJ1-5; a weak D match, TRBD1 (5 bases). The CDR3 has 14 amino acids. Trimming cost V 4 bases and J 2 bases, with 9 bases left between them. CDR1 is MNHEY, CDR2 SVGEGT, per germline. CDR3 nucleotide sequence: TGTGCCAGCAGTTCCGGCAGGGGCAATCAGCCCCAGCATTTT. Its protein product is CASSSGRGNQPQHF.

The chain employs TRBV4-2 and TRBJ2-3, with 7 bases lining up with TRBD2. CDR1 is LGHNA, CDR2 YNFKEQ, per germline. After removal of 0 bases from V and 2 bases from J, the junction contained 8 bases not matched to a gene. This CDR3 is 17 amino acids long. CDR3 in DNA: TGTGCCAGCAGCCAAGATCCCCCCAGCGGGGACACAGATACGCAGTATTTT. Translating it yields CASSQDPPSGDTDTQYF.

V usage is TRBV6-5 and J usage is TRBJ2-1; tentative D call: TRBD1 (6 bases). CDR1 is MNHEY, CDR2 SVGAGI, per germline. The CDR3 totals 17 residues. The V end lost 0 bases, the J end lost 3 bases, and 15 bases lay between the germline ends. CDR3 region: CASSYSGTTDSYNEQFF. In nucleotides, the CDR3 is TGTGCCAGCAGTTACTCCGGGACAACCGATAGCTACAATGAGCAGTTCTTC.

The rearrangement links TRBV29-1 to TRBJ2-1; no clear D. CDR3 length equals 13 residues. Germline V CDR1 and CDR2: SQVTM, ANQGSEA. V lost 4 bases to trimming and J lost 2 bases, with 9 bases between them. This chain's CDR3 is CSVGWDTYNEQFF. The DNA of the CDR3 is TGCAGCGTTGGTTGGGATACCTACAATGAGCAGTTCTTC.

This chain's CDR3 is CASSPDGFQLPNQFF. DNA for the CDR3: TGTGCCAGCAGCCCCGATGGCTTTCAGCTCCCAAACCAGTTCTTC. This chain joins TRBV7-2 and TRBJ2-1; no firm D call. Germline lookup yields CDR1 SGHTA and CDR2 FQGNSA. This CDR3 region has 15 residues. V gave up 5 bases and J gave up 13 bases, with 24 bases separating them.

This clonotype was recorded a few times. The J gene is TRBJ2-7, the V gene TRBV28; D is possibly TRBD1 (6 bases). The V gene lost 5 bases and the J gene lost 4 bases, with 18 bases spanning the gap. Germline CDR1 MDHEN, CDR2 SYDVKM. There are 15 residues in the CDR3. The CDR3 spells CASSLLRGDWYEQYF. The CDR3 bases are TGTGCCAGCAGTCTACTCAGGGGAGATTGGTACGAGCAGTACTTC.

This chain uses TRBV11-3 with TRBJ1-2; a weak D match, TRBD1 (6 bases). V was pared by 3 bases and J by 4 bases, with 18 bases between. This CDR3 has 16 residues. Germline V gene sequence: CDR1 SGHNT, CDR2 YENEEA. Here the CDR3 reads CASSFPDPGGLYGYTF. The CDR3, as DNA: TGTGCCAGCAGCTTCCCCGACCCGGGGGGGCTCTATGGCTACACCTTC.

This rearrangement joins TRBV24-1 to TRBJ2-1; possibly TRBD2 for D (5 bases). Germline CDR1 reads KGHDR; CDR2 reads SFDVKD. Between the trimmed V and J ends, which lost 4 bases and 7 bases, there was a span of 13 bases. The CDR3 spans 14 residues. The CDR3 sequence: CATSDGGRGNEQFF. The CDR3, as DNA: TGTGCCACCAGTGACGGCGGACGGGGAAATGAGCAGTTCTTC.

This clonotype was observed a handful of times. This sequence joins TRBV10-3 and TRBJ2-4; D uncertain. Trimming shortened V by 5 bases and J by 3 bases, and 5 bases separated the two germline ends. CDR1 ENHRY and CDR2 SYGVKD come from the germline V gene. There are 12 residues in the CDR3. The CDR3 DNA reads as TGTGCCATCAGTAAAGACAAAAACATTCAGTACTTC. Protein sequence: CAISKDKNIQYF.

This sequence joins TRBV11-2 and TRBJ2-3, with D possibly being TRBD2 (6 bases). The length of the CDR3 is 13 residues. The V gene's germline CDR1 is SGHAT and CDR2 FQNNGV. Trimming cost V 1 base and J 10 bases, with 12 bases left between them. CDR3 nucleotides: TGTGCCAGCAGCTTAGGAGGGCGGGGTGCGCAGTATTTT. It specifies CASSLGGRGAQYF.

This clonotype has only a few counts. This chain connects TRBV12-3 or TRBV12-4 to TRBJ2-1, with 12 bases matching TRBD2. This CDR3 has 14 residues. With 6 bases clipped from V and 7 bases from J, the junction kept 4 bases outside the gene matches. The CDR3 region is CASRTSGRLNEQFF. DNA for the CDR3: TGTGCCAGCAGGACTAGCGGGAGACTTAATGAGCAGTTCTTC.

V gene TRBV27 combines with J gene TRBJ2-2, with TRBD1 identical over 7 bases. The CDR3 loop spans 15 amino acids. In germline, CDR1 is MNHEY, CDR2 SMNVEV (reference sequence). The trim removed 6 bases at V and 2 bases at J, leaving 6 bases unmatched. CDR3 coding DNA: TGTGCCAGCAGGCCGGGACAGCAAAACACCGGGGAGCTGTTTTTT. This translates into CASRPGQQNTGELFF.

Here the CDR3 reads CASSPWVGNQPQHF. CDR3 in DNA: TGTGCCAGCAGTCCTTGGGTTGGCAATCAGCCCCAGCATTTT. The chain uses TRBV12-3 or TRBV12-4 and TRBJ1-5; D is unresolved. Trimming shortened V by 5 bases and J by 2 bases, and 10 bases separated the two germline ends. CDR3 length: 14 amino acids.

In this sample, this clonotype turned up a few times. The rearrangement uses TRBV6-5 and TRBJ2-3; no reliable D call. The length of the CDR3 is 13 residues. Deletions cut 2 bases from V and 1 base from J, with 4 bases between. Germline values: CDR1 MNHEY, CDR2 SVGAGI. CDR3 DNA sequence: TGTGCCAGCAGTTACCTTGGCACAGATACGCAGTATTTT. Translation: CASSYLGTDTQYF.

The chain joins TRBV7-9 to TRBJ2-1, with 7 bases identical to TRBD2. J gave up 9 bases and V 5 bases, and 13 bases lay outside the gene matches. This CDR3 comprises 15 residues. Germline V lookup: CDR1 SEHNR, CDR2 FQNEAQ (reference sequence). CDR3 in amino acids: CASSTGLGLHGEQFF. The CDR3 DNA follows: TGTGCCAGCAGCACCGGACTAGGCCTCCATGGTGAGCAGTTCTTC. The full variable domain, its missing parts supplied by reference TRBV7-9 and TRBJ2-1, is DTGVSQNPRHKITKRGQNVTFRCDPISEHNRLYWYRQTLGQGPEFLTYFQNEAQLEKSRLLSDRFSAERPKGSFSTLEIQRTEQGDSAMYLCASSTGLGLHGEQFFGPGTRLTVL.

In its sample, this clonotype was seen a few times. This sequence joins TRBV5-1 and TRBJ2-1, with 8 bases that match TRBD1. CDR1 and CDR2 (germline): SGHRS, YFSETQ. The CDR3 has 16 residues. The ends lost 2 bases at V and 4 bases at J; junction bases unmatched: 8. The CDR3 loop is CASSFSRTGNYNEQFF. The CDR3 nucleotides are TGCGCCAGCAGCTTCTCGAGGACAGGGAATTACAATGAGCAGTTCTTC.

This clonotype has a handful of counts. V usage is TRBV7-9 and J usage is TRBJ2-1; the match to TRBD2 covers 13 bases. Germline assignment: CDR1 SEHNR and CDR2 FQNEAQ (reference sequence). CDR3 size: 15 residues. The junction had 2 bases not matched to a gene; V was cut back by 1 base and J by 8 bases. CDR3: CASSLGGLAGDEQFF. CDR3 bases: TGTGCCAGCAGCTTAGGTGGACTAGCGGGAGATGAGCAGTTCTTC.

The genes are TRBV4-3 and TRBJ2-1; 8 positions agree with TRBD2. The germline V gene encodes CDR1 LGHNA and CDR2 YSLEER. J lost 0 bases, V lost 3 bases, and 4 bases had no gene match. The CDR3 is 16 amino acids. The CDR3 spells CASSQAGGSSYNEQFF. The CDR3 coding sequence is TGCGCCAGCAGCCAGGCGGGGGGCAGCTCCTACAATGAGCAGTTCTTC.

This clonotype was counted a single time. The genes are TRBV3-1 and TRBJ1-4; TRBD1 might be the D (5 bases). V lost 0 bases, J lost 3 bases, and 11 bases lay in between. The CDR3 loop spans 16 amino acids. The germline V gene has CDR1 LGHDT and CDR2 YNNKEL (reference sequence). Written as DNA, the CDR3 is TGTGCCAGCAGCCAAGATTGGGGCAGGGCTAATGAAAAACTGTTTTTT. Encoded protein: CASSQDWGRANEKLFF.